This TCR beta chain emerged from a study of T cells in Graves' hyperthyroidism and ophthalmopathy. Study-wide results and caveats: Classification by a 13 V-J model distinguished ophthalmopathy from stable hyperthyroidism.

This clonotype showed up many times. The target antigen is unknown. Uncontrolled infection, other autoimmune disease, pregnancy or lactation barred patients from enrollment. The source of the PBMCs was more than 9.5 ml of fresh peripheral blood. This CDR3 is 16 amino acids long. V was cut by 1 base and J by 1 base, with 11 bases left in between. The germline V gene encodes CDR1 SEHNR and CDR2 FQNEAQ (reference sequence). Template material for amplifying TCR beta CDR3 regions consisted of RNA transcripts. First-round RT-PCR targeting the TCR CDR3 was performed with the HTBI primer set. TCRdb recomputed calls from the multiplex PCR reads with MiXCR, one row per CDR3 protein. The sample has approximately 400,000 distinct CDR3 sequences, roughly 14% seen once.

The clonotype was recovered from a young woman with Graves' hyperthyroidism. What was sequenced was blood. The V call is TRBV7-9, the J call TRBJ2-1, with D perhaps TRBD1 (5 bases). CDR3 in amino acids: CASSLVARVSYNEQFF. The CDR3 nucleotides are TGTGCCAGCAGCTTAGTCGCCAGGGTATCCTACAATGAGCAGTTCTTC.